A single sample gave rise to the 22 T cell receptor beta chains below, sequenced in a study of Tregs in tolerant kidney transplant recipients (dated by TCRdb to about 2019). The protocol used for the library was the immunoSEQ multiplex PCR assay. In TCRdb, the immuneACCESS table is reduced to in-frame sequences with V and J assigned. These tables do not hold every clone; where another copy was compared, an unresolved V gene accounts for under half, and the others remain unexplained. The sample contains some 68,000 clones, around 83% of them found a single time. Roughly 4% of the sample is taken by the ten largest. Sample: CD4+ T cells from blood. These receptors were obtained from a human donor in good health.

To note about this clone: The same CDR3 is also encoded by other DNA sequences in this sample. The chain joins TRBV7-2 to TRBJ2-7; D unclear. Germline V gene data show CDR1 as SGHTA and CDR2 as FQGNSA. The CDR3 totals 13 residues. Trimming shortened V by 4 bases and J by 0 bases, and 7 bases separated the two germline ends. The chain's CDR3 is CASSSYSSYEQYF. CDR3 bases: TGTGCCAGCAGCTCCTATAGCTCCTACGAGCAGTACTTC.

This sequence joins TRBV29-1 and TRBJ2-1; 12 bases agree with TRBD2. Germline CDR1 SQVTM, CDR2 ANQGSEA. The CDR3 consists of 15 residues. With V trimmed by 3 bases and J by 10 bases, 10 bases remained unmatched. CDR3 bases: TGCAGCGTTGAGGCTAGCGGGGGGGCGGTGAGGGAGCAGTTCTTC. Translating it yields CSVEASGGAVREQFF.

The chain has TRBV7-2 and TRBJ1-1; D unresolved. The V gene lost 7 bases and the J gene lost 1 base, with 10 bases spanning the gap. The CDR3 spans 13 residues. Germline CDR1 SGHTA, CDR2 FQGNSA. The CDR3 spells CASTPEPNTEAFF. CDR3 bases: TGTGCCAGCACCCCCGAACCGAACACTGAAGCTTTCTTT.

The rearrangement joins TRBV11-2 to TRBJ1-2; 9 bases fit TRBD1. The V and J ends lost 5 bases and 8 bases, in that order; junction bases with no gene match: 12. The CDR3 has 15 amino acids. The germline V gene has CDR1 SGHAT and CDR2 FQNNGV. This CDR3 reads CASSPAGGGQGGYTF. CDR3 nucleotides: TGTGCCAGCAGCCCAGCCGGAGGGGGACAGGGCGGCTACACCTTC. The whole variable domain, remainder taken from reference TRBV11-2 and TRBJ1-2, is EAGVAQSPRYKIIEKRQSVAFWCNPISGHATLYWYQQILGQGPKLLIQFQNNGVVDDSQLPKDRFSAERLKGVDSTLKIQPAKLEDSAVYLCASSPAGGGQGGYTFGSGTRLTVV.

CDR3 residues: CASSRRGDTQYF. CDR3 nucleotide sequence: TGTGCCAGCAGTCGGCGAGGGGATACGCAGTATTTT. The chain links TRBV6-5 to TRBJ2-3; TRBD2 might be the D (5 bases). Germline CDR1 and CDR2: MNHEY and SVGAGI. V was shortened by 5 bases and J by 6 bases, with 9 bases between the two germline ends. The CDR3 is made up of 12 amino acids.

The genes are TRBV7-2 and TRBJ2-5; D gene ambiguous. CDR3 length: 16 residues. Germline-derived CDR1 and CDR2 are SGHTA and FQGNSA. Trimming left V 6 bases short and J 0 bases short, with 17 bases between. The CDR3 protein is CASSRPKGNHQETQYF. In nucleotides, the CDR3 is TGTGCCAGCAGTCGACCCAAAGGGAACCACCAAGAGACCCAGTACTTC.

J is TRBJ1-6 and V is TRBV27; a weak D match, TRBD1 (6 bases). This CDR3 is built from 13 residues. With 6 bases removed from V and 7 bases from J, the gap between germline ends came to 10 bases. Per germline, CDR1 MNHEY and CDR2 SMNVEV (reference sequence). CDR3 sequence reads: CASSRTENSPLHF. In DNA, the CDR3 is TGTGCCAGCAGCCGGACAGAGAATTCACCCCTCCACTTT.

The CDR3: CASSYSISAETQYF. Here the CDR3 DNA reads TGTGCCAGCAGTTACTCGATTTCGGCAGAGACCCAGTACTTC. This rearrangement joins TRBV6-5 to TRBJ2-5; D is undetermined. Germline values: CDR1 MNHEY, CDR2 SVGAGI. V was pared by 0 bases and J by 4 bases, with 9 bases between. The CDR3 is made up of 14 amino acids.

The genes are TRBV2 and TRBJ2-1; the match to TRBD2 covers 8 bases. Germline lookup yields CDR1 SNHLY and CDR2 FYNNEI. There are 12 residues in the CDR3. The ends lost 7 bases at V and 9 bases at J; junction bases unmatched: 5. The CDR3 protein is CASNQRGGEQFF. The CDR3 DNA reads as TGTGCCAGCAACCAACGGGGGGGTGAGCAGTTCTTC.

The chain carries TRBV30 and TRBJ1-3; TRBD1 aligns across 7 bases. The trim removed 7 bases at V and 1 base at J, leaving 10 bases unmatched. The CDR3 totals 15 residues. The germline V gene has CDR1 GTSNPN and CDR2 SVGIG (reference sequence). CDR3 protein: CALNRGLDSGNTIYF. DNA of the CDR3: TGTGCCTTGAACAGGGGATTAGATTCTGGAAACACCATATATTTT.

The CDR3 protein is CASSPHGGLAANTGELFF. The CDR3 DNA follows: TGTGCCAGCAGTCCCCACGGGGGACTAGCAGCGAACACCGGGGAGCTGTTTTTT. V usage is TRBV6-4 and J usage is TRBJ2-2; the match to TRBD2 covers 9 bases. V lost 5 bases and J lost 0; bases outside the gene matches: 10. Germline CDR1 MRHNA, CDR2 SNTAGT. The CDR3 extends over 18 amino acids.

This clone was observed a single time. The rearrangement uses TRBV18 and TRBJ1-2; D possibly corresponds to TRBD1 (6 bases). Germline loops: CDR1 KGHSH, CDR2 LQKENI. CDR3 length: 17 amino acids. Deletions cut 3 bases from V and 2 bases from J, with 19 bases between. The CDR3 sequence is CASSPLPVGGANYGYTF. In nucleotides, the CDR3 is TGTGCCAGCTCACCGCTTCCCGTGGGGGGCGCGAACTATGGCTACACCTTC.

The chain combines TRBV7-2 with TRBJ1-2, with 8 bases lining up with TRBD1. Trimming cost V 2 bases and J 6 bases; bases outside gene matches: 5. The CDR3 spans 14 residues. The germline CDR1 and CDR2 sequences are SGHTA and FQGNSA. The CDR3 region is CASSLQTGVDGYTF. CDR3 DNA sequence: TGTGCCAGCAGCTTACAGACAGGGGTTGATGGCTACACCTTC.

CDR3: CASSPNVYEQYF. The CDR3 nucleotides read TGTGCCAGCTCACCCAACGTCTACGAGCAGTACTTC. This chain uses TRBV18 with TRBJ2-7; D call uncertain. Looked up from germline, CDR1 is KGHSH and CDR2 is LQKENI. The V and J ends lost 3 bases and 3 bases respectively, with 6 bases between them. The CDR3 covers 12 residues.

V and J are TRBV5-1 and TRBJ1-3, with unresolved D. From germline, CDR1 is SGHRS and CDR2 YFSETQ. The CDR3 spans 15 residues. Trimming removed 1 base from V and 0 bases from J, with 8 bases in between. CDR3 residues: CASSLWSSSGNTIYF. As DNA, the CDR3 is TGCGCCAGCAGCTTGTGGTCAAGCTCTGGAAACACCATATATTTT.

CDR3 in DNA: TGTGCCAGCAGCTTAGACTTGGATTACAATGAGCAGTTCTTC. It yields the protein CASSLDLDYNEQFF. V and J are TRBV7-9 and TRBJ2-1; the D is unclear. Germline-derived CDR1 and CDR2 are SEHNR and FQNEAQ (reference sequence). This CDR3 spans 14 amino acids. With 1 base removed from V and 4 bases from J, the gap between germline ends came to 8 bases.

The chain carries TRBV10-3 and TRBJ1-4, with 8 bases aligning to TRBD1. The CDR3 has 13 residues. Germline assignment: CDR1 ENHRY and CDR2 SYGVKD. V was clipped by 10 bases and J by 8 bases; unmatched bases: 9. CDR3 amino acids: CASRDRGEEKLFF. DNA of the CDR3: TGTGCCAGCCGTGACAGGGGAGAGGAAAAACTGTTTTTT.

The rearrangement joins TRBV11-2 to TRBJ2-7; tentative D call: TRBD2 (6 bases). The V end lost 0 bases, the J end lost 3 bases, and 9 bases lay between the germline ends. From germline, CDR1 is SGHAT and CDR2 FQNNGV. CDR3 length: 14 residues. The CDR3 protein is CASSLEDGGYEQYF. CDR3 nucleotide sequence: TGTGCCAGCAGCTTAGAGGACGGGGGCTACGAGCAGTACTTC.

The rearrangement uses TRBV4-1 and TRBJ2-7; TRBD1 is a possible D gene (6 bases). Germline V gene data show CDR1 as MGHRA and CDR2 as YSYEKL. The CDR3 runs 16 residues. V lost 3 bases, J lost 2 bases, and 17 bases lay in between. CDR3 nucleotides: TGCGCCAGCAGCCAGGGCGACAGGCCCCAGGCCTACGAGCAGTACTTC. Translation gives CASSQGDRPQAYEQYF.

This chain connects TRBV9 to TRBJ2-3, with D perhaps given as TRBD1 or TRBD2 (6 bases each). The CDR3 consists of 17 residues. CDR1 and CDR2 from the germline V gene are SGDLS and YYNGEE. The V and J ends lost 2 bases and 2 bases respectively, with 18 bases between them. CDR3 region: CASSVGVRRGATDTQYF. The CDR3 nucleotides read TGTGCCAGCAGCGTCGGGGTAAGAAGGGGGGCCACAGATACGCAGTATTTT.

The chain is built from TRBV7-2 and TRBJ1-5; D is ambiguous. Trimming shortened V by 4 bases and J by 5 bases, and 9 bases separated the two germline ends. CDR1 is SGHTA, CDR2 FQGNSA, per germline. The CDR3 sequence is 13 residues long. In DNA, the CDR3 is TGTGCCAGCAGCTCCCATGGGGATCAGCCCCAGCATTTT. Translated: CASSSHGDQPQHF.

The V gene is TRBV29-1, the J gene TRBJ2-2, with a weak D call TRBD1 (6 bases). V was pared by 7 bases and J by 5 bases, with 17 bases between. The CDR3 totals 14 residues. Looked up from germline, CDR1 is SQVTM and CDR2 is ANQGSEA. The CDR3 protein is CSGERGLGTGELFF. CDR3 sequence (DNA): TGCAGCGGAGAGAGGGGGTTGGGTACCGGGGAGCTGTTTTTT.